This entry lists 2 T cell receptor beta chains sequenced from one sample in a study of cytomegalovirus exposure and HLA in healthy donors. Researchers ran the PCR with 60 Vbeta and 13 Jbeta primers. Data came from immunoSEQ multiplex PCR; TCRdb stores just in-frame clones and leaves some out. The data show approximately 120,000 clones, around 75% seen once. Sequencing was done on a sample of PBMCs. These receptors came from a man aged 60 to 75 in good health and CMV-seropositive.

This chain uses TRBV30 with TRBJ1-3, with 9 bases that match TRBD1. The CDR3 runs 14 residues. Germline lookup yields CDR1 GTSNPN and CDR2 SVGIG (reference sequence). J gave up 0 bases and V 7 bases, and 4 bases lay outside the gene matches. DNA for the CDR3: TGTGCCTCTGGACAGGGGAGCTCTGGAAACACCATATATTTT. Amino acid sequence: CASGQGSSGNTIYF. Full variable domain (missing parts from reference TRBV30 and TRBJ1-3): SQTIHQWPATLVQPVGSPLSLECTVEGTSNPNLYWYRQAAGRGLQLLFYSVGIGQISSEVPQNLSASRPQDRQFILSSKKLLLSDSGFYLCASGQGSSGNTIYFGEGSWLTVV.

V usage is TRBV27 and J usage is TRBJ2-5, with 15 positions matching TRBD2. Germline V gene sequence: CDR1 MNHEY, CDR2 SMNVEV (reference sequence). Germline trimming cut 6 bases from V and 5 bases from J; bases unmatched to any gene: 10. The length of the CDR3 is 17 residues. The CDR3: CASSPGLAGGRGETQYF. The CDR3 nucleotides are TGTGCCAGCAGCCCGGGACTAGCGGGGGGTCGGGGGGAGACCCAGTACTTC.